Listed here are 32 T cell receptor beta chains from one sample, sequenced in a study of spatial heterogeneity in lung cancer. MiXCR, applied by TCRdb to the 5' RACE reads, yields one record per CDR3 protein. The sample lists around 48,000 distinct CDR3 sequences, less than 6% seen once, with roughly 10% in the top ten. Time point given: sample taken at primary tumor resection. No cell sorting; template was whole RNA from tumor, lung tissue or PBMC. The specimen was PBMCs, collected at surgery. All receptors come from a male donor with early-stage non-small cell lung cancer.

This clonotype was detected ten times or more. V gene TRBV7-2 combines with J gene TRBJ1-6, with 8 bases lining up with TRBD1. Unmatched junction bases numbered 4, after V lost 5 bases and J lost 4 bases. Germline assignment: CDR1 SGHTA and CDR2 FQGNSA. This CDR3 contains 15 residues. The CDR3: CASSAGQDYNSPLHF. CDR3 DNA sequence: TGTGCCAGCAGCGCGGGACAGGATTATAATTCACCCCTCCACTTT.

The rearrangement joins TRBV21-1 to TRBJ2-1; the D call in the table, TRBD1, was not verified against the DNA. TRBV21-1 is given as a pseudogene. This CDR3 is 14 amino acids long. CDR3 sequence: CASSKPPSDNEQFF. The CDR3, as DNA: TGTGCCAGCAGCAAGCCCCCCTCAGACAATGAGCAGTTCTTC.

This clonotype was seen many times. The rearrangement joins TRBV20-1 to TRBJ1-1; 11 positions agree with TRBD1. Germline CDR1 reads DFQATT; CDR2 reads SNEGSKA (reference sequence). This CDR3 region has 14 residues. J was trimmed by 10 bases and V by 2 bases; bases with no gene match: 9. CDR3 nucleotide sequence: TGCAGTGCTAGATTTGGGACAGGGGGGAATAGAGCTTTCTTT. Protein: CSARFGTGGNRAFF.

This clonotype was detected many times. The gene calls are TRBV2 and TRBJ2-5; D is ambiguous. Trimming removed 8 bases at V and 4 bases at J, with 11 bases between. Germline CDR1 reads SNHLY; CDR2 reads FYNNEI. CDR3 length: 12 residues. This chain's CDR3 is CASRDLRETQYF. Written as DNA, the CDR3 is TGTGCCAGCCGCGATCTTCGAGAGACCCAGTACTTC.

In this sample, this clonotype turned up many times. This chain connects TRBV29-1 to TRBJ2-5; tentative D call: TRBD2 (5 bases). This CDR3 is built from 13 residues. Germline CDR1 is SQVTM and CDR2 is ANQGSEA. Trimming removed 1 base at V and 4 bases at J, with 10 bases between. This CDR3 is CSVEGLAGETQYF. The CDR3 DNA reads TGCAGCGTTGAAGGTCTAGCAGGAGAGACCCAGTACTTC.

This clonotype was counted many times. The gene calls are TRBV12-3 or TRBV12-4 and TRBJ2-3; 12 bases map to TRBD1. This CDR3 spans 16 amino acids. V was pared by 5 bases and J by 3 bases, with 6 bases of the junction left unmatched. CDR3 nucleotides: TGTGCCAGCAGTCATGGGACAGGGGGCGCGACAGATACGCAGTATTTT. Its translation is CASSHGTGGATDTQYF.

At least ten counts were recorded for this clonotype. The chain links TRBV14 to TRBJ2-1; TRBD2 agrees at 12 bases. V gave up 5 bases and J gave up 5 bases; unmatched junction bases: 4. This CDR3 has 15 residues. Germline V gene lookup returns CDR1 SGHDN and CDR2 FVKESK. The CDR3, as DNA: TGTGCCAGCAGCTCTAGCGGGAGGGTCAACAATGAGCAGTTCTTC. It yields the protein CASSSSGRVNNEQFF.

This clonotype was found many times. V gene TRBV6-5 combines with J gene TRBJ2-5, with 9 bases that match TRBD2. The CDR3 length is 16 residues. The ends lost 6 bases at V and 2 bases at J; junction bases unmatched: 10. Germline V lookup: CDR1 MNHEY, CDR2 SVGAGI. CDR3 in amino acids: CASSPSIAGEQETQYF. The CDR3 nucleotides are TGTGCCAGCAGCCCTTCGATAGCGGGAGAGCAAGAGACCCAGTACTTC.

Ten or more counts support this clonotype. The chain links TRBV7-8 to TRBJ2-1, with TRBD2 matching over 10 bases. Trimming cost V 5 bases and J 7 bases; bases outside gene matches: 11. CDR3 size: 16 residues. The germline V gene encodes CDR1 SGHVS and CDR2 FQNEAQ. CDR3 nucleotide sequence: TGTGCCAGCAGCCCGTCAGCGGGAGGGGTTGGGAATGAGCAGTTCTTC. Amino acids: CASSPSAGGVGNEQFF.

This clonotype was seen repeatedly, ten times or more. The chain links TRBV14 to TRBJ2-5, with TRBD2 identical over 8 bases. Germline V lookup: CDR1 SGHDN, CDR2 FVKESK. The CDR3 totals 17 residues. The ends lost 3 bases at V and 2 bases at J; junction bases unmatched: 11. CDR3: CASSHFVPSGYQETQYF. In DNA, the CDR3 is TGTGCCAGCAGCCATTTCGTCCCTAGCGGGTATCAAGAGACCCAGTACTTC.

The CDR3 loop reads CASSRQGGHGELFF. The CDR3 DNA follows: TGTGCCAGCAGCCGCCAAGGAGGGCACGGGGAGCTGTTTTTT. The chain has TRBV3-1 and TRBJ2-2; maybe TRBD2 (6 bases). V lost 4 bases, J lost 7 bases, and 13 bases lay in between. Germline-derived CDR1 and CDR2 are LGHDT and YNNKEL (reference sequence). The CDR3 contains 14 residues. The variable domain in full, with the rest retrieved from reference TRBV3-1 and TRBJ2-2, is DTAVSQTPKYLVTQMGNDKSIKCEQNLGHDTMYWYKQDSKKFLKIMFSYNNKELIINETVPNRFSPKSPDKAHLNLHINSLELGDSAVYFCASSRQGGHGELFFGEGSRLTVL.

This clonotype was seen repeatedly, ten times or more. This chain uses TRBV20-1 with TRBJ2-1; the match to TRBD2 covers 9 bases. V trimming: 6 bases; J trimming: 8 bases; junction bases outside the gene matches: 11. Germline assignment: CDR1 DFQATT and CDR2 SNEGSKA (reference sequence). This CDR3 has 14 amino acids. The CDR3 coding sequence is TGCAGTGCGCCGACTAGCGGCTACAGAGATGAGCAGTTCTTC. Its protein is CSAPTSGYRDEQFF.

This clonotype has just a few counts. This chain connects TRBV7-8 to TRBJ2-6, with 7 bases fitting TRBD1. V lost 2 bases, J lost 0 bases, and 4 bases stayed unmatched. CDR3 length: 17 residues. The germline V gene has CDR1 SGHVS and CDR2 FQNEAQ. For the CDR3, the DNA is TGTGCCAGCAGCTTAACCCCAGGGGGCTCTGGGGCCAACGTCCTGACTTTC. Translated, it gives CASSLTPGGSGANVLTF.

This clonotype came up many times. The chain links TRBV12-3 or TRBV12-4 to TRBJ2-1; either TRBD1 or TRBD2 may supply D (5 bases each). The V and J ends lost 6 bases and 8 bases respectively, with 14 bases between them. The CDR3 extends over 13 amino acids. CDR3 residues: CASRLSGRDEQFF. The CDR3 bases are TGTGCCAGCAGACTCTCGGGGCGCGATGAGCAGTTCTTC.

This clonotype appeared many times. V usage is TRBV30 and J usage is TRBJ2-2; TRBD2 agrees at 13 bases. This CDR3 is built from 16 residues. The V gene's germline CDR1 is GTSNPN and CDR2 SVGIG (reference sequence). The ends lost 4 bases at V and 6 bases at J; junction bases unmatched: 8. The CDR3: CAWTFPGLAGPGELFF. CDR3 nucleotide sequence: TGTGCCTGGACCTTTCCGGGACTAGCGGGACCCGGGGAGCTGTTTTTT.

This clonotype was counted ten times or more. This rearrangement joins TRBV20-1 to TRBJ2-2; D gene unclear. Trimming stripped 5 bases from V and 5 bases from J, with 9 bases between. The germline V gene encodes CDR1 DFQATT and CDR2 SNEGSKA (reference sequence). CDR3 length: 12 residues. The CDR3 region is CSARTGTGELFF. The DNA for the CDR3 is TGCAGTGCTCGGACCGGGACCGGGGAGCTGTTTTTT.

The sample holds many counts of this clonotype. The chain employs TRBV6-4 and TRBJ2-3; TRBD2 might be the D (5 bases). The CDR3 loop spans 13 amino acids. The V end lost 5 bases, the J end lost 6 bases, and 12 bases lay between the germline ends. Looked up from germline, CDR1 is MRHNA and CDR2 is SNTAGT. CDR3 residues: CASSLDRGDTQYF. As DNA, the CDR3 is TGTGCCAGCAGTTTGGATAGAGGGGATACGCAGTATTTT.

Many counts were recorded for this clonotype. The chain has TRBV6-2 or TRBV6-3 and TRBJ2-5, with 9 bases matching TRBD2. J was trimmed by 5 bases and V by 7 bases; bases with no gene match: 2. The germline V gene encodes CDR1 MNHEY and CDR2 SVGEGT. CDR3 length equals 12 residues. This CDR3 reads CASTAGGETQYF. The CDR3 DNA reads TGTGCCAGCACTGCGGGAGGGGAGACCCAGTACTTC.

This clonotype was recorded many times. The chain joins TRBV20-1 to TRBJ2-1, with TRBD2 identical over 7 bases. V trimming: 2 bases; J trimming: 0 bases; junction bases outside the gene matches: 4. The CDR3 totals 15 residues. Germline lookup yields CDR1 DFQATT and CDR2 SNEGSKA (reference sequence). This CDR3 is CSARLAAVSYNEQFF. The CDR3 bases are TGCAGTGCTAGACTAGCGGCTGTCTCCTACAATGAGCAGTTCTTC.

At least ten counts were recorded for this clonotype. V usage is TRBV5-1 and J usage is TRBJ2-5; 7 bases align to TRBD2. Germline CDR1 is SGHRS and CDR2 is YFSETQ. The trim removed 4 bases at V and 3 bases at J, leaving 9 bases unmatched. The length of the CDR3 is 15 residues. The CDR3 sequence is CASSIRGEFEETQYF. The CDR3 bases are TGCGCCAGCAGCATCCGGGGGGAGTTCGAAGAGACCCAGTACTTC.

This clonotype was seen at least ten times. The CDR3 sequence: CASSLPGAGANVLTF. The DNA of the CDR3 is TGTGCCAGCTCGCTGCCTGGGGCTGGGGCCAACGTCCTGACTTTC. V and J are TRBV18 and TRBJ2-6; D gene unclear. This CDR3 spans 15 amino acids. Germline V CDR1 and CDR2: KGHSH, LQKENI. V dropped 6 bases and J dropped 2 bases, with 11 bases sitting between them.

Ten or more counts support this clonotype. V usage is TRBV7-2 and J usage is TRBJ2-7; D unresolved. The CDR3 length is 13 residues. The germline V gene encodes CDR1 SGHTA and CDR2 FQGNSA. V gave up 4 bases and J gave up 6 bases, with 13 bases separating them. This chain's CDR3 is CASSSTSWGEQYF. Written as DNA, the CDR3 is TGTGCCAGCAGCTCCACTTCCTGGGGCGAGCAGTACTTC.

The chain uses TRBV4-1 and TRBJ2-1, with D tentatively TRBD1 (7 bases). The V end was cut by 2 bases, the J end by 0 bases, with 17 bases between. The CDR3 totals 18 residues. Germline V CDR1 and CDR2: MGHRA, YSYEKL. The DNA for the CDR3 is TGCGCCAGCAGCCAAAGGTTAGTGCGGGACAGCTCCTACAATGAGCAGTTCTTC. It translates to CASSQRLVRDSSYNEQFF.

In its sample, this clonotype was seen many times. V gene TRBV10-3 combines with J gene TRBJ2-2, with a tentative D call TRBD1 (5 bases). Germline CDR1 reads ENHRY; CDR2 reads SYGVKD. The CDR3 runs to 15 residues. Trimming left V 3 bases short and J 3 bases short, with 11 bases between. The DNA for the CDR3 is TGTGCCATCAGTGACCCACAGGTTTACACCGGGGAGCTGTTTTTT. Its protein is CAISDPQVYTGELFF.

The chain combines TRBV10-3 with TRBJ2-1, with 13 bases that match TRBD2. The V segment lost 7 bases and the J segment 0 bases; nucleotides outside the gene matches: 15. The CDR3 is made up of 20 amino acids. Germline-derived CDR1 and CDR2 are ENHRY and SYGVKD. CDR3 DNA: TGTGCCATCACCTCAGACCCGGGACTAGCGGGACCCGGCTCCTACAATGAGCAGTTCTTC. Residues: CAITSDPGLAGPGSYNEQFF.

Worth noting for this clonotype: A much more abundant neighbour one base away suggests this may be a read error. The chain uses TRBV5-1 and TRBJ2-1; a weak D match, TRBD2 (6 bases). The CDR3 totals 14 residues. Germline-derived CDR1 and CDR2 are SGHRS and YFSETQ. The CDR3 nucleotides read TGCGCCAGCGGCTTAACCGGGACTGGGGATGAGCAGTTCTTC. Protein product: CASGLTGTGDEQFF.

This clonotype was observed at least ten times. This chain links TRBV3-1 with TRBJ2-1; TRBD2 aligns across 7 bases. Trimming removed 0 bases from V and 7 bases from J; junction bases left unmatched: 9. Germline loops: CDR1 LGHDT, CDR2 YNNKEL (reference sequence). The CDR3 extends over 16 amino acids. The CDR3 region has the DNA TGTGCCAGCAGCCAAGATCCGGCTAGCGGAGCTAATGAGCAGTTCTTC. This encodes CASSQDPASGANEQFF.

This clonotype was observed at least ten times. The V gene is TRBV4-1, the J gene TRBJ1-2, with a possible D match to TRBD1 (6 bases). Looked up from germline, CDR1 is MGHRA and CDR2 is YSYEKL. The CDR3 sequence is 16 residues long. V shed 1 base and J shed 2 bases, with 14 bases lying between them. The CDR3 DNA reads TGCGCCAGCAGCCAAGCGCTCCGGGGGCGGAACTATGGCTACACCTTC. It specifies CASSQALRGRNYGYTF.

Ten or more counts support this clonotype. The J gene is TRBJ2-3, the V gene TRBV12-3 or TRBV12-4; no definite D call. CDR3 size: 13 residues. Trimming pared 5 bases from V and 4 bases from J, leaving 10 bases between. CDR3 amino acids: CASSQWLSDTQYF. CDR3 DNA: TGTGCCAGCAGTCAGTGGCTGTCAGATACGCAGTATTTT.

This clonotype has at least ten counts. V and J are TRBV7-9 and TRBJ2-1; D is uncertain. The CDR3 is 12 amino acids. The germline V and J ends were trimmed by 3 bases and 9 bases, with 9 bases remaining between them. Germline V gene sequence: CDR1 SEHNR, CDR2 FQNEAQ (reference sequence). CDR3: CASSFGAGEQFF. The CDR3 nucleotides are TGTGCCAGCAGCTTCGGAGCTGGTGAGCAGTTCTTC.

This clonotype has ten or more counts. This chain links TRBV2 with TRBJ2-3; 7 bases fit TRBD1. The V gene end was trimmed by 5 bases and the J gene end by 0 bases; junction bases not matched to a gene: 5. CDR3 length: 15 residues. Germline loops: CDR1 SNHLY, CDR2 FYNNEI. The CDR3 bases are TGTGCCAGCAGTTACGACAGGGAGAGCACAGATACGCAGTATTTT. Translating gives CASSYDRESTDTQYF.

This clonotype showed up many times. The rearrangement links TRBV6-6 to TRBJ2-7, with D possibly matching TRBD2 (6 bases). The CDR3 covers 11 residues. CDR1 is MNHNY and CDR2 is SVGAGI in the germline V gene (reference sequence). V was shortened by 5 bases and J by 5 bases, with 7 bases between the two germline ends. CDR3 bases: TGTGCCAGCAGTGGGGGGAACGAGCAGTACTTC. Its translation is CASSGGNEQYF.